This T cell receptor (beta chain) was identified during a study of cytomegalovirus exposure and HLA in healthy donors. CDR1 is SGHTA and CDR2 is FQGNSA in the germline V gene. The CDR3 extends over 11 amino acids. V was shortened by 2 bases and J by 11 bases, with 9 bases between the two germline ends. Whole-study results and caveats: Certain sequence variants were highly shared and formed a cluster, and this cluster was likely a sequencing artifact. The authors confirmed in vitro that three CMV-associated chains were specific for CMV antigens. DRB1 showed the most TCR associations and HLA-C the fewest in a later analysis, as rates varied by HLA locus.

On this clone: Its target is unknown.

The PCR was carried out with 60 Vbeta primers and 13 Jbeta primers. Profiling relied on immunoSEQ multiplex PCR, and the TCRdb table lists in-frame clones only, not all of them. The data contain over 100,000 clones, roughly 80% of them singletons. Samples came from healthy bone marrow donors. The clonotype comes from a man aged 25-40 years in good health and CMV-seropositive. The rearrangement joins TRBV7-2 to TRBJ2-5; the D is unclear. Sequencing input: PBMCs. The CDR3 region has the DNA TGTGCCAGCAGCTTACTATCTCTACAGTACTTC. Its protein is CASSLLSLQYF. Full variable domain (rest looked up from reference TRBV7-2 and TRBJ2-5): GAGVSQSPSNKVTEKGKDVELRCDPISGHTALYWYRQSLGQGLEFLIYFQGNSAPDKSGLPSDRFSAERTGGSVSTLTIQRTQQEDSAVYLCASSLLSLQYFGPGTRLLVL.